This TCR beta chain derives from a study of blood T cell repertoires in COVID-19. In the authors' workflow: Amplifying reference gene primers gave estimates of nucleated cell counts. Some clones are missing from TCRdb's copy, which holds only in-frame ones; the method was immunoSEQ multiplex PCR. V and J calls and clone size are those listed in that table; D and trimming were worked out from the DNA. The data show a few hundred thousand clones, roughly 80% seen once. Participants were aged 18 to 89 years from more than 20 US areas. Per germline, CDR1 SGHNT and CDR2 YYREEE (reference sequence). This CDR3 is 15 amino acids long. The ends lost 0 bases at V and 4 bases at J; junction bases unmatched: 5.

The J gene is TRBJ1-2, the V gene TRBV5-4, with 8 bases fitting TRBD1. The sequence was collected from a man between 45 and 60 years old who had recovered from COVID-19. Sequenced: PBMCs or T cells enriched from blood (not recorded which). This CDR3 is CASSLGDRLFYGYTF. CDR3 DNA sequence: TGTGCCAGCAGCTTGGGGGACAGGCTATTCTATGGCTACACCTTC. Complete variable domain (other parts from reference TRBV5-4 and TRBJ1-2): ETGVTQSPTHLIKTRGQQVTLRCSSQSGHNTVSWYQQALGQGPQFIFQYYREEENGRGNFPPRFSGLQFPNYSSELNVNALELDDSALYLCASSLGDRLFYGYTFGSGTRLTVV.